This TCR beta chain stems from a study of T cell repertoires in ileal Crohn's disease. Study details: All patients had surgery for stricturing (61%) or penetrating (approximately 39%) disease. The M0 sample came from the inflamed ileal portion of the resected specimen. Study conclusions and caveats: Clonality above 26.8% at surgery always came with endoscopic recurrence. Sorted CD8 T cells held more high-frequency clones than CD4.

Time point denoted: inflamed ileum from the surgical specimen. For this clone: Its antigen is currently unknown.

The germline gives CDR1 SGHRS, CDR2 YFSETQ. The CDR3 length is 14 residues. V was trimmed by 4 bases and J by 12 bases, leaving 20 bases between them. Using immunoSEQ multiplex PCR, the repertoire was profiled, and TCRdb retains in-frame clones only, with some absent. Of nearly 3,000 clones in the sample, about 76% are singletons; the top ten hold approximately 5.9%. Material for sequencing was ileal tissue. This chain connects TRBV5-1 to TRBJ2-4; TRBD1 is a possible D gene (6 bases). This sequence was found in an adult with Crohn's disease. The CDR3 DNA is TGCGCCAGCAGCCGTACCGGGACAACAGATGATCAGTACTTC. Its translation: CASSRTGTTDDQYF. The whole variable domain, remainder taken from reference TRBV5-1 and TRBJ2-4, is KAGVTQTPRYLIKTRGQQVTLSCSPISGHRSVSWYQQTPGQGLQFLFEYFSETQRNKGNFPGRFSGRQFSNSRSEMNVSTLELGDSALYLCASSRTGTTDDQYFGAGTRLSVL.